These 11 T cell receptor beta chains were sequenced from one sample in a study of blood T cell repertoires in COVID-19. Sequencing used immunoSEQ multiplex PCR; TCRdb keeps in-frame clones, though not all of them. The table lists 70,000 to 100,000 clones, 88% of them singletons, with roughly 45% in the top ten. The sequenced sample consisted of peripheral blood. Receptors originate from a human donor in a cohort sampled during active COVID-19.

The rearrangement uses TRBV9 and TRBJ1-1; TRBD1 matches at 7 bases. Germline CDR1 reads SGDLS; CDR2 reads YYNGEE. V lost 2 bases and J lost 3; bases outside the gene matches: 7. The CDR3 has 15 amino acids. The CDR3 DNA sequence: TGTGCCAGCAGCGTCGGGGGGGACAGATACACTGAAGCTTTCTTT. It is translated as CASSVGGDRYTEAFF.

This chain connects TRBV5-4 to TRBJ2-7, with 11 positions matching TRBD2. The CDR3 consists of 18 residues. Trimming removed 0 bases from V and 2 bases from J; junction bases left unmatched: 10. The germline V gene encodes CDR1 SGHNT and CDR2 YYREEE (reference sequence). The DNA for the CDR3 is TGTGCCAGCAGCTTGGACGCTAGCGGGGGGCACGGGACCTACGAGCAGTACTTC. This codes for CASSLDASGGHGTYEQYF.

V and J are TRBV6-5 and TRBJ1-3; D call uncertain. The CDR3 sequence is 16 residues long. Germline values: CDR1 MNHEY, CDR2 SVGAGI. V lost 0 bases to trimming and J lost 0 bases, with 9 bases between them. The CDR3 protein is CASSYSSYNSGNTIYF. As DNA, the CDR3 is TGTGCCAGCAGTTACTCGTCCTATAACTCTGGAAACACCATATATTTT.

This chain joins TRBV28 and TRBJ1-1, with no clear D. With 5 bases removed from V and 4 bases from J, the gap between germline ends came to 11 bases. The length of the CDR3 is 13 residues. Germline V gene data show CDR1 as MDHEN and CDR2 as SYDVKM. In DNA form, the CDR3 reads TGTGCCAGCAGTCATCTTAGGAGCACTGAAGCTTTCTTT. Translation gives CASSHLRSTEAFF.

V is TRBV5-6 and J is TRBJ2-1; D is possibly TRBD2 (6 bases). The CDR3 is made up of 14 amino acids. CDR1 and CDR2 (germline): SGHDT, YYEEEE. V lost 4 bases, J lost 9 bases, and 17 bases lay in between. This chain's CDR3 is CASSRPRLGSEQFF. CDR3 sequence (DNA): TGTGCCAGCAGCCGTCCGAGACTAGGAAGTGAGCAGTTCTTC.

This chain links TRBV2 with TRBJ1-1; possible D gene TRBD1, 5 bases. The CDR3 sequence is 13 residues long. Between the trimmed V and J ends, which lost 3 bases and 6 bases, there was a span of 11 bases. CDR1 SNHLY and CDR2 FYNNEI come from the germline V gene. CDR3 loop: CASSDGRVPEAFF. CDR3 bases: TGTGCCAGCAGTGACGGCAGGGTCCCTGAAGCTTTCTTT.

The chain is built from TRBV7-3 and TRBJ2-1, with 10 bases fitting TRBD1. After removal of 5 bases from V and 6 bases from J, the junction contained 13 bases not matched to a gene. The germline V gene encodes CDR1 SGHTA and CDR2 FQGTGA. The CDR3 is 17 amino acids. The CDR3 DNA reads as TGTGCCAGCAGCCCCCGTGATGGGACAGGGGTTGCCAATGAGCAGTTCTTC. Protein: CASSPRDGTGVANEQFF. Complete variable domain (other parts from reference TRBV7-3 and TRBJ2-1): GAGVSQTPSNKVTEKGKYVELRCDPISGHTALYWYRQSLGQGPEFLIYFQGTGAADDSGLPNDRFFAVRPEGSVSTLKIQRTERGDSAVYLCASSPRDGTGVANEQFFGPGTRLTVL.

The chain uses TRBV12-3 or TRBV12-4 and TRBJ1-2; D is unresolved. V was shortened by 6 bases and J by 0 bases, with 8 bases between the two germline ends. The CDR3 has 13 amino acids. Here the CDR3 reads CASSPDSNYGYTF. The CDR3 DNA reads as TGTGCCAGCAGCCCAGACTCTAACTATGGCTACACCTTC.

The genes are TRBV19 and TRBJ2-5; 7 bases fit TRBD2. V dropped 4 bases and J dropped 5; count of bases not matched to a gene: 7. CDR1 and CDR2 from the germline V gene are LNHDA and SQIVND (reference sequence). This CDR3 is built from 14 residues. DNA of the CDR3: TGTGCCAGTAGTAGGGAGCGGGAAGCGGAGACCCAGTACTTC. Encoded protein: CASSREREAETQYF.

The chain links TRBV7-6 to TRBJ2-2; maybe TRBD2 (5 bases). CDR3 length equals 16 residues. Trimming removed 5 bases at V and 1 base at J, with 14 bases between. Germline V lookup: CDR1 SGHVS, CDR2 FNYEAQ. CDR3 residues: CASSLRTVRNTGELFF. CDR3 sequence (DNA): TGTGCCAGCAGCCTCCGGACTGTCCGGAACACCGGGGAGCTGTTTTTT.

In DNA form, the CDR3 reads TGTGCCAGCAGCGTAGGGCCAGGGGAAAAACCCCTCCACTTT. Translating it yields CASSVGPGEKPLHF. V gene TRBV9 combines with J gene TRBJ1-6, with D possibly being TRBD1 (6 bases). Trimming left V 0 bases short and J 12 bases short, with 13 bases between. Germline CDR1 reads SGDLS; CDR2 reads YYNGEE. The CDR3 consists of 14 residues.